This T cell receptor (beta chain) was identified in a study of tumor and adjacent non-tumor tissue in lung cancer. The study, taken as a whole, reports: Compared with tumor, normal lung showed significantly lower TCR diversity.

Comments on this clonotype: As yet, its antigen is unknown.

The template was RNA from unsorted bulk tissue. The library came from three nested PCR rounds adapted from ARM-PCR protocols. TCRdb analysed the multiplex PCR reads with MiXCR anew, one entry per CDR3 protein. The repertoire holds some 200,000 distinct CDR3 sequences, with approximately 74% as singletons. V lost 1 base, J lost 3 bases, and 12 bases lay in between. Per the germline V gene, CDR1 is SGHNT and CDR2 is YENEEA. The CDR3 extends over 15 amino acids. The chain has TRBV11-3 and TRBJ1-1, with D possibly matching TRBD1 (5 bases). The sample consisted of lung tumor tissue. The sequence came from a man aged 55 to 70 with non-small cell lung cancer. The CDR3 loop is CASSLVTGRHTEAFF. In DNA form, the CDR3 reads TGTGCCAGCAGCTTAGTGACGGGACGGCACACTGAAGCTTTCTTT.